This TCR beta chain was sequenced for a study of blood T cell repertoires in COVID-19. The overall study: Sources were T cells, B-cell-depleted T cells, or PBMCs; the material itself was cDNA or gDNA.

The CDR3 covers 15 residues. Germline V gene sequence: CDR1 MNHEY, CDR2 SVGAGI. V was cut by 5 bases and J by 5 bases, with 13 bases left in between. Original processing notes: Reference gene primer amplification gave estimated nucleated cell counts. Clones were sequenced by immunoSEQ multiplex PCR, and TCRdb holds only the in-frame ones, with some missing. Clonal size and the V and J genes are those of that table, whereas D and trimming came from the DNA. The sample has under 450,000 clones; 81% are singletons. Sequenced: peripheral blood. The J gene is TRBJ1-6, the V gene TRBV6-5; TRBD1 is a possible D gene (5 bases). The TCR comes from a human donor with acute or convalescent COVID-19. The donor label of this sample is uncertain. The CDR3 spells CASSNRQGNNSPLHF. CDR3 nucleotide sequence: TGTGCCAGCAGTAATCGCCAGGGTAATAATTCACCCCTCCACTTT.